The 19 T cell receptor beta chains below come from one sample, sequenced in a study of cytotoxic CD8 clonotypes in ibrutinib-treated CLL. The assay was immunoSEQ multiplex PCR, and TCRdb's table has in-frame clones only and misses some. Counted here are approximately 90,000 clones, 75% to 80% occurring once; the ten biggest clones make up 20% to 25%. Sequencing was performed on PBMCs, taken after 24 months of ibrutinib treatment. These receptors were taken from a human donor with chronic lymphocytic leukemia.

The chain links TRBV4-3 to TRBJ2-2; TRBD1 is a possible D gene (5 bases). This CDR3 spans 16 amino acids. Germline loops: CDR1 LGHNA, CDR2 YSLEER. Between the trimmed V and J ends, which lost 0 bases and 7 bases, there was a span of 15 bases. In DNA form, the CDR3 reads TGCGCCAGCAGCCAAGATATAGGTCAGGGAAGCGGGGAGCTGTTTTTT. Protein product: CASSQDIGQGSGELFF.

This chain joins TRBV7-8 and TRBJ2-7, with D unresolved. CDR3 size: 15 residues. Trimming took 5 bases from V and 0 from J, leaving 14 bases between them. Germline assignment: CDR1 SGHVS and CDR2 FQNEAQ. Here the CDR3 reads CASSTRTESSYEQYF. In DNA, the CDR3 is TGTGCCAGCAGCACTCGGACCGAAAGCTCCTACGAGCAGTACTTC.

V and J are TRBV19 and TRBJ1-2; D may be TRBD1 (6 bases). Deletions cut 4 bases from V and 4 bases from J, with 10 bases between. CDR3 length equals 13 residues. Germline V lookup: CDR1 LNHDA, CDR2 SQIVND (reference sequence). This CDR3 is CASSKGQLYGYTF. The DNA for the CDR3 is TGTGCCAGTAGTAAAGGACAGCTCTATGGCTACACCTTC.

This chain uses TRBV5-1 with TRBJ2-3; 8 bases fit TRBD2. From germline, CDR1 is SGHRS and CDR2 YFSETQ. Trimming removed 4 bases from V and 1 base from J; junction bases left unmatched: 5. The CDR3 runs to 15 residues. This chain's CDR3 is CASSSTSGRTDTQYF. The CDR3 DNA reads as TGCGCCAGCAGCAGCACTAGCGGTCGCACAGATACGCAGTATTTT.

J is TRBJ1-1 and V is TRBV28; TRBD1 matches 7 bases. V lost 6 bases to trimming and J lost 0 bases; unmatched junction nucleotides: 4. This CDR3 region has 14 residues. Per germline, CDR1 MDHEN and CDR2 SYDVKM. Here the CDR3 DNA reads TGTGCCAGCAGCACAGGGGCCTTGAACACTGAAGCTTTCTTT. It is translated as CASSTGALNTEAFF.

This sequence joins TRBV10-3 and TRBJ2-7, with D maybe TRBD2 (6 bases). The CDR3 has 11 amino acids. Trimming cost V 2 bases and J 11 bases, with 10 bases left between them. Germline CDR1 is ENHRY and CDR2 is SYGVKD. CDR3 nucleotide sequence: TGTGCCATCAGTGAGCGGGAGTCAAAGTACTTC. Protein sequence: CAISERESKYF.

This clone was detected a few times. This chain uses TRBV27 with TRBJ1-2, with D maybe TRBD1 (5 bases). Trimming shortened V by 5 bases and J by 3 bases, and 16 bases separated the two germline ends. The CDR3 consists of 15 residues. Germline V gene sequence: CDR1 MNHEY, CDR2 SMNVEV (reference sequence). CDR3 residues: CASSPLMTDYYGYTF. The CDR3 coding sequence is TGTGCCAGCAGTCCCCTCATGACAGACTACTATGGCTACACCTTC.

This rearrangement joins TRBV7-9 to TRBJ1-1; no firm D call. CDR1 and CDR2 (germline): SEHNR, FQNEAQ (reference sequence). Trimming took off 2 bases at V and 0 bases at J, with 7 bases between the two ends. This CDR3 has 14 residues. The CDR3 region is CASSLQAVNTEAFF. CDR3 nucleotides: TGTGCCAGCAGCTTACAGGCGGTGAACACTGAAGCTTTCTTT.

Only a few counts were recorded for this clone. V and J are TRBV28 and TRBJ2-5, with 8 bases lining up with TRBD1. J gave up 5 bases and V 7 bases, and 9 bases lay outside the gene matches. This CDR3 is built from 14 residues. Germline-derived CDR1 and CDR2 are MDHEN and SYDVKM. The CDR3 sequence: CASTLGNRGETQYF. The CDR3 DNA follows: TGTGCCAGCACTCTAGGGAACAGGGGGGAGACCCAGTACTTC.

This chain joins TRBV6-5 and TRBJ1-4; D unclear. The CDR3 totals 15 residues. CDR1 is MNHEY and CDR2 is SVGAGI in the germline V gene. Trimming took off 6 bases at V and 3 bases at J, with 14 bases between the two ends. Written as DNA, the CDR3 is TGTGCCAGCAGCCCCGCGCGAGTCGCTAATGAAAAACTGTTTTTT. Protein sequence: CASSPARVANEKLFF.

This chain connects TRBV9 to TRBJ2-3; D is perhaps TRBD1 or TRBD2 (5 bases each). Per the germline V gene, CDR1 is SGDLS and CDR2 is YYNGEE. There are 14 residues in the CDR3. Trimming removed 3 bases at V and 8 bases at J, with 16 bases between. As DNA, the CDR3 is TGTGCCAGCAGCGGGGACGGTCCCGCGGTTACGCAGTATTTT. Its protein product is CASSGDGPAVTQYF.

Only one count was recorded for this clone. J is TRBJ1-1 and V is TRBV11-3, with a tentative D call TRBD1 (5 bases). The ends were cut back, 5 bases at V and 3 bases at J, with 10 bases in the middle. Germline assignment: CDR1 SGHNT and CDR2 YENEEA. This CDR3 contains 13 residues. The CDR3 region has the DNA TGTGCCAGCAGCCCCCGGGGGGACACTGAAGCTTTCTTT. Protein: CASSPRGDTEAFF.

The chain has TRBV7-9 and TRBJ2-3; D gene unclear. The germline CDR1 and CDR2 sequences are SEHNR and FQNEAQ (reference sequence). The length of the CDR3 is 12 residues. V gave up 2 bases and J gave up 6 bases, with 6 bases separating them. CDR3 nucleotide sequence: TGTGCCAGCAGCTTAACTGGGGATACGCAGTATTTT. Protein product: CASSLTGDTQYF.

The chain combines TRBV19 with TRBJ1-2; D remains unclear. This CDR3 is 13 amino acids long. V was shortened by 11 bases and J by 6 bases, with 19 bases between the two germline ends. CDR1 is LNHDA and CDR2 is SQIVND in the germline V gene (reference sequence). The chain's CDR3 is CARPKGPLNGYTF. Written as DNA, the CDR3 is TGTGCCCGACCGAAGGGCCCACTTAATGGCTACACCTTC. The variable domain in full, completed from reference TRBV19 and TRBJ1-2, reads DGGITQSPKYLFRKEGQNVTLSCEQNLNHDAMYWYRQDPGQGLRLIYYSQIVNDFQKGDIAEGYSVSREKKESFPLTVTSAQKNPTAFYLCARPKGPLNGYTFGSGTRLTVV.

The chain uses TRBV28 and TRBJ1-5; D gene unclear. From germline, CDR1 is MDHEN and CDR2 SYDVKM. The CDR3 loop spans 12 amino acids. V was trimmed by 2 bases and J by 11 bases, leaving 10 bases between them. The CDR3 DNA reads as TGTGCCAGCAGTTTAAGAAATAGGGCCCAGCATTTT. This gives the protein CASSLRNRAQHF. The whole variable domain, filled in from reference TRBV28 and TRBJ1-5, reads DVKVTQSSRYLVKRTGEKVFLECVQDMDHENMFWYRQDPGLGLRLIYFSYDVKMKEKGDIPEGYSVSREKKERFSLILESASTNQTSMYLCASSLRNRAQHFGDGTRLSIL.

The rearrangement joins TRBV30 to TRBJ2-7, with 10 nucleotides matching TRBD2. This CDR3 is built from 14 residues. Germline loops: CDR1 GTSNPN, CDR2 SVGIG (reference sequence). Trimming removed 2 bases from V and 6 bases from J; junction bases left unmatched: 7. CDR3 DNA sequence: TGTGCCTGGAGTTGGTCCGGGACTAGCGTCGAGCAGTACTTC. Its translation is CAWSWSGTSVEQYF.

The table lists this clone with a count of one. V gene TRBV25-1 combines with J gene TRBJ1-5; D unclear. V shed 1 base and J shed 2 bases, with 18 bases lying between them. The CDR3 is made up of 18 amino acids. CDR1 is MGHDK and CDR2 is SYGVNS in the germline V gene. The CDR3 region has the DNA TGTGCCAGCAGTGAATTGAGGTCAGCAATGCATGGCAATCAGCCCCAGCATTTT. Residues: CASSELRSAMHGNQPQHF.

The chain employs TRBV21-1 and TRBJ1-5; TRBD1, the table's D call, was not compared with the DNA. TRBV21-1 is classified as a pseudogene. The CDR3 spans 19 residues. The CDR3 protein is CASSKVHRGIIDSNQPQHF. Here the CDR3 DNA reads TGTGCCAGCAGCAAAGTCCACAGGGGGATAATAGATAGCAATCAGCCCCAGCATTTT.

This chain joins TRBV7-3 and TRBJ1-1; a possible D gene is TRBD1 (6 bases). From germline, CDR1 is SGHTA and CDR2 FQGTGA. The V gene lost 4 bases and the J gene lost 1 base, with 16 bases spanning the gap. This CDR3 region has 16 residues. In nucleotides, the CDR3 is TGTGCCAGCAGCTCAATTACAGGGATACCGAACACTGAAGCTTTCTTT. The encoded protein is CASSSITGIPNTEAFF.